Below, 8 T cell receptor beta chains from the same sample are listed, as sequenced in a study of identical twins. From the 5' RACE reads, TCRdb called clonotypes with MiXCR, one entry per CDR3 protein. This table has some 1,700,000 distinct CDR3 sequences, less than 35% appearing once. The sequencing input was cord blood. These TCRs come from a newborn girl in good health.

This chain uses TRBV27 with TRBJ2-7, with TRBD1 as a possible D gene (6 bases). There are 15 residues in the CDR3. Trimming left V 1 base short and J 7 bases short, with 17 bases between. Germline V lookup: CDR1 MNHEY, CDR2 SMNVEV (reference sequence). The CDR3 region is CASSLWGQNYNEQYF. CDR3 sequence (DNA): TGTGCCAGCAGTTTATGGGGACAAAACTACAATGAGCAGTACTTC.

This clonotype has a handful of counts. This rearrangement joins TRBV27 to TRBJ2-7; 8 bases match TRBD1. Germline CDR1 MNHEY, CDR2 SMNVEV (reference sequence). V trimming: 7 bases; J trimming: 6 bases; junction bases outside the gene matches: 8. This CDR3 contains 13 residues. The CDR3 DNA reads TGTGCCAGCAAGGACAGGGTAATGCGCGAGCAGTACTTC. Its protein product is CASKDRVMREQYF.

This chain joins TRBV2 and TRBJ2-4; D might be TRBD2 (6 bases). The CDR3 totals 13 residues. The V and J ends lost 8 bases and 7 bases respectively, with 15 bases between them. Germline values: CDR1 SNHLY, CDR2 FYNNEI. Here the CDR3 DNA reads TGTGCCAGCTCCGGACTGGGAGGTAACATTCAGTACTTC. This encodes CASSGLGGNIQYF.

V is TRBV7-9 and J is TRBJ1-1; TRBD1 might be the D (5 bases). The CDR3 sequence is 17 residues long. Germline CDR1 SEHNR, CDR2 FQNEAQ (reference sequence). V dropped 2 bases and J dropped 6 bases, with 22 bases sitting between them. CDR3 coding DNA: TGTGCCAGCAGCTTACTAGACAGCTCAGGGAAGAGGGCTGAAGCTTTCTTT. Encoded protein: CASSLLDSSGKRAEAFF.

This clonotype appeared a few times. This chain links TRBV3-1 with TRBJ2-7; perhaps TRBD1 as D (6 bases). Germline lookup yields CDR1 LGHDT and CDR2 YNNKEL (reference sequence). The V and J ends lost 1 base and 3 bases respectively, with 13 bases between them. The CDR3 spans 15 residues. CDR3 residues: CASSQVGAVNYEQYF. CDR3 coding DNA: TGTGCCAGCAGCCAAGTGGGGGCGGTAAACTACGAGCAGTACTTC.

The sample holds a few counts of this clonotype. The chain couples TRBV7-8 to TRBJ2-1, with 12 bases that match TRBD2. Germline lookup yields CDR1 SGHVS and CDR2 FQNEAQ. V lost 4 bases and J lost 1; bases outside the gene matches: 5. CDR3 length: 17 residues. The DNA for the CDR3 is TGTGCCAGCAGCTCCAGACTAGCGGGAGAGTCCTACAATGAGCAGTTCTTC. Its translation: CASSSRLAGESYNEQFF.

The chain carries TRBV9 and TRBJ2-1; perhaps TRBD2 as D (6 bases). Germline V gene data show CDR1 as SGDLS and CDR2 as YYNGEE. Trimming removed 0 bases from V and 4 bases from J, with 17 bases in between. The CDR3 runs to 17 residues. The CDR3 loop is CASSVATGGAKYNEQFF. DNA of the CDR3: TGTGCCAGCAGCGTAGCTACGGGCGGGGCTAAATACAATGAGCAGTTCTTC.

The J gene is TRBJ2-1, the V gene TRBV15, with 8 bases identical to TRBD2. CDR1 is LNHNV, CDR2 YYDKDF, per germline (reference sequence). This CDR3 has 14 amino acids. V was pared by 5 bases and J by 7 bases, with 7 bases of the junction left unmatched. CDR3 region: CATSPGGAGNEQFF. DNA for the CDR3: TGTGCCACCAGCCCCGGGGGGGCGGGGAATGAGCAGTTCTTC.